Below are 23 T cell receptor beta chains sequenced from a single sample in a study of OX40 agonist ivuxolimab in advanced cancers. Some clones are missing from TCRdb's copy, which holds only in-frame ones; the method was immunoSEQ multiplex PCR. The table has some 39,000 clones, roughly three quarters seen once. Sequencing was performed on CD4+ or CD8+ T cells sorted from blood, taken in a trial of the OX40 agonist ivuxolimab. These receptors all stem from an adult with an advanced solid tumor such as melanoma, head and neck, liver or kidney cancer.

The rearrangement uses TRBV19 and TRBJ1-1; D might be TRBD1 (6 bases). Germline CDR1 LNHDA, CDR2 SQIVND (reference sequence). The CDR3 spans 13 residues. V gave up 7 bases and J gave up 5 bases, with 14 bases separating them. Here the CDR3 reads CASTWGAWTEAFF. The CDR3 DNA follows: TGTGCCAGTACATGGGGGGCTTGGACTGAAGCTTTCTTT.

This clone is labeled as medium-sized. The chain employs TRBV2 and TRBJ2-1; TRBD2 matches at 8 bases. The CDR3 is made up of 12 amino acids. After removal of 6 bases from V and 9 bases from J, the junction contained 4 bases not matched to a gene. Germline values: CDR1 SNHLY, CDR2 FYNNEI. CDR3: CASSRLATEQFF. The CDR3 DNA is TGTGCCAGCAGCAGACTAGCGACTGAGCAGTTCTTC.

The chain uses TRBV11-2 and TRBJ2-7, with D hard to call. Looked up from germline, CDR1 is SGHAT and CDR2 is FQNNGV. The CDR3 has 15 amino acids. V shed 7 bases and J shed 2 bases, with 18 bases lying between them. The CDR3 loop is CASTTGPSRAYEQYF. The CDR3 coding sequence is TGTGCCAGCACTACCGGGCCAAGTCGCGCCTACGAGCAGTACTTC.

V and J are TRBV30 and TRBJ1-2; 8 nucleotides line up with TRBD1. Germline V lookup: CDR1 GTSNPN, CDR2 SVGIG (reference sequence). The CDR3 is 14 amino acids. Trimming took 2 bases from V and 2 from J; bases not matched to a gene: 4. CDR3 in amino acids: CAWSRTGLNYGYTF. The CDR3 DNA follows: TGTGCCTGGAGTAGGACAGGGTTAAACTATGGCTACACCTTC.

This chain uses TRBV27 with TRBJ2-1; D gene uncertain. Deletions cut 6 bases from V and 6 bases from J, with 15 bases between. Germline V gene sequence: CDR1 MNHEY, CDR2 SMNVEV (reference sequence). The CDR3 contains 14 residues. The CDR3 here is CASRNTPPSNEQFF. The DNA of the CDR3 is TGTGCCAGCAGGAACACACCCCCAAGCAATGAGCAGTTCTTC.

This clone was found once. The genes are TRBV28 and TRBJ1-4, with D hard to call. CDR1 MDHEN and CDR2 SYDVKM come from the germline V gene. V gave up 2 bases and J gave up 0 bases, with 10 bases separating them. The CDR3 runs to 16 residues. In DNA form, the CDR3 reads TGTGCCAGCAGTTTAAAAGCACAAGCAACTAATGAAAAACTGTTTTTT. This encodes CASSLKAQATNEKLFF.

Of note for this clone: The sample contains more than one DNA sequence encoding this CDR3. CDR3: CASSFPGNTIYF. The CDR3 DNA follows: TGTGCCAGCAGTTTTCCCGGAAACACCATATATTTT. The chain employs TRBV28 and TRBJ1-3; no clear D gene. Trimming cost V 3 bases and J 4 bases, with 4 bases left between them. Germline V CDR1 and CDR2: MDHEN, SYDVKM. The CDR3 runs to 12 residues.

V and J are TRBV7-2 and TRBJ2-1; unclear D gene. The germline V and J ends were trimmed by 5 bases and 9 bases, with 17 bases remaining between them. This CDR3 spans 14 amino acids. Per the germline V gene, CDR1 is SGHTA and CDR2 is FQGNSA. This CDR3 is CASSLGRAWSEQFF. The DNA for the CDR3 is TGTGCCAGCAGCCTTGGAAGGGCGTGGAGTGAGCAGTTCTTC.

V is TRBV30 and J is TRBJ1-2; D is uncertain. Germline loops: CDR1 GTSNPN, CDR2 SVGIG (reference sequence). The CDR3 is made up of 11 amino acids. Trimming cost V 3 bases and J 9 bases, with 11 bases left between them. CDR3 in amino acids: CAWRVGQRYTF. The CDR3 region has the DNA TGTGCCTGGAGAGTCGGGCAACGCTACACCTTC.

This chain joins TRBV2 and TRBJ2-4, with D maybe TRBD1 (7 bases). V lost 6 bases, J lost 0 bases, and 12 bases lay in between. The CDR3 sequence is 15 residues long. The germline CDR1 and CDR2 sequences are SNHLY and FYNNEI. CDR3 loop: CASRGGQLAKNIQYF. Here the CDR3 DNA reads TGTGCCAGCAGGGGGGGACAGTTAGCCAAAAACATTCAGTACTTC.

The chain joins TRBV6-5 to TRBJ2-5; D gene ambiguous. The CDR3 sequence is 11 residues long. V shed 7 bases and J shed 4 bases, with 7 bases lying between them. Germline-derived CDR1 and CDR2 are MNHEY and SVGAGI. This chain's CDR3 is CASTRRETQYF. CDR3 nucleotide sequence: TGTGCCAGCACGAGGAGAGAGACCCAGTACTTC.

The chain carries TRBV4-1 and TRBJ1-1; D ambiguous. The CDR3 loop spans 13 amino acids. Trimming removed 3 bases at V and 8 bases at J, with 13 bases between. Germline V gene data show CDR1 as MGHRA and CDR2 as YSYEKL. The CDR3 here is CASSHPNPPEAFF. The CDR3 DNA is TGCGCCAGCAGCCATCCCAACCCCCCCGAAGCTTTCTTT.

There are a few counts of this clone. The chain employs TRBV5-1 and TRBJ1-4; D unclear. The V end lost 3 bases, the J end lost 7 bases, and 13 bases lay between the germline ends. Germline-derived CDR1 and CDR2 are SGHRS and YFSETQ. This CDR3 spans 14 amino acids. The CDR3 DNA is TGCGCCAGCAGCTCCCCCGAAAAGGCTGAAAAACTGTTTTTT. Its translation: CASSSPEKAEKLFF.

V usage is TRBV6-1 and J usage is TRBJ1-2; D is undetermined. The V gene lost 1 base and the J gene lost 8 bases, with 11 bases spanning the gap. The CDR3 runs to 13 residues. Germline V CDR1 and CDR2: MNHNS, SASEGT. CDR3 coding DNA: TGTGCCAGCAGTGAAGAAAGTTTGGGGGGCTACACCTTC. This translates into CASSEESLGGYTF.

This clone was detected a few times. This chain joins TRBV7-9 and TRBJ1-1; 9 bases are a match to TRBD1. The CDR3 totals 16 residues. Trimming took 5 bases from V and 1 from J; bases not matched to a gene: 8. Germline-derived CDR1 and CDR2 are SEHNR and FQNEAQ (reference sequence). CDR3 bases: TGTGCCAGCAGCCAAGGACAGGGGTTTTGGAACACTGAAGCTTTCTTT. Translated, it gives CASSQGQGFWNTEAFF.

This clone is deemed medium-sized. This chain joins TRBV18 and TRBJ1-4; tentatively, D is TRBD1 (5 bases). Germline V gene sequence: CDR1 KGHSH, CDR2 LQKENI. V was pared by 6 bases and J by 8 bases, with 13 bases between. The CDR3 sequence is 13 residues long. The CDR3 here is CASSSGLTEKLFF. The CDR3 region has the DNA TGTGCCAGCTCCTCGGGACTCACAGAAAAACTGTTTTTT.

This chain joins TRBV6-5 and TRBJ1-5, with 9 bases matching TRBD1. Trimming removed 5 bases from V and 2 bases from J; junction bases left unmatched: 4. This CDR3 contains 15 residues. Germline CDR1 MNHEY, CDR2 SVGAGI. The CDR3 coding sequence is TGTGCCAGCAGTGGGACAGGGCTGGGCAATCAGCCCCAGCATTTT. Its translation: CASSGTGLGNQPQHF.

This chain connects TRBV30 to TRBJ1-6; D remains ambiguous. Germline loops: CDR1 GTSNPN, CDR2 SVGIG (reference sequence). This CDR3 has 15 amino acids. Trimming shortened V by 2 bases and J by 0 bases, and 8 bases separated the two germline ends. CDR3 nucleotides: TGTGCCTGGAGTATTTTTAGCTCCTATAATTCACCCCTCCACTTT. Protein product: CAWSIFSSYNSPLHF.

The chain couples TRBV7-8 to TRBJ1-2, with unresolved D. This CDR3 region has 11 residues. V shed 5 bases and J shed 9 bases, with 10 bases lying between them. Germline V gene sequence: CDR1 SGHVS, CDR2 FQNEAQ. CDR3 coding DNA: TGTGCCAGCAGCCAAACCGGAAGCTACACCTTC. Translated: CASSQTGSYTF.

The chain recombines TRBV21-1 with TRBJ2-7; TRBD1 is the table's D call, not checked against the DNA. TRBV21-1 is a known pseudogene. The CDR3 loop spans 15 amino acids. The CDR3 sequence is CASSKARQGPYEQYF. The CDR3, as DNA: TGTGCCAGCAGCAAAGCGAGACAGGGACCCTACGAGCAGTACTTC.

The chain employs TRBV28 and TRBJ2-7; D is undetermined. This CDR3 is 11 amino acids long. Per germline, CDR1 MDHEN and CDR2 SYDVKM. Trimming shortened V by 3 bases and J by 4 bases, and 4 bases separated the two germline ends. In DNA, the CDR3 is TGTGCCAGCAGTTTCCTTTACGAGCAGTACTTC. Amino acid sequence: CASSFLYEQYF.

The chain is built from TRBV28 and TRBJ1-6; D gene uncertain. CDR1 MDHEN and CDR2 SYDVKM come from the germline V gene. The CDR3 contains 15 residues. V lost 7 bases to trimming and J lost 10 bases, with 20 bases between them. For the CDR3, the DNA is TGTGCCAGCACCTGGTCGCGTGGGGTAGTGTCACCCCTCCACTTT. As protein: CASTWSRGVVSPLHF.

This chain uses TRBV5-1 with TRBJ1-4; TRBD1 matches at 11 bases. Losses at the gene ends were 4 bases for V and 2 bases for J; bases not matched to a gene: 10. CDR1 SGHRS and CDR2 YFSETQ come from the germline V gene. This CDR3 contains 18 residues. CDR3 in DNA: TGCGCCAGCAGCACCGGACAGGGGGCCGGGTTGACTAATGAAAAACTGTTTTTT. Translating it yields CASSTGQGAGLTNEKLFF.